This T cell receptor (beta chain) emerged from a study of blood T cell repertoires in COVID-19. About the research overall: Acute-phase and convalescent COVID-19 samples originated in the United States, Italy and Spain. From T cells, B-cell-depleted T cells, or PBMCs came the material, which was cDNA or gDNA.

One Seattle source followed patients from active infection through their disease course. Original handling: The authors estimated nucleated cell counts from reference gene primer amplification. Data came from immunoSEQ multiplex PCR; TCRdb stores just in-frame clones and leaves some out. D and trimming were read from the DNA, whereas the V and J calls and clone size are those reported in that table. The sample contains roughly 180,000 clones, 80% to 85% of which appear only once. Germline V lookup: CDR1 SGHRS, CDR2 YFSETQ. V gave up 8 bases and J gave up 2 bases, with 16 bases separating them. The CDR3 consists of 15 residues.

This receptor was identified in a woman of 80 years or more with COVID-19, enrolled during active disease. Sequenced input: peripheral blood. This sequence joins TRBV5-1 and TRBJ2-2; D may be TRBD2 (5 bases). The CDR3 DNA reads TGCGCCAGTGCATGGAGAGGGTTAAACACCGGGGAGCTGTTTTTT. Translating it yields CASAWRGLNTGELFF. Full variable domain (outside the CDR3, taken from reference TRBV5-1 and TRBJ2-2): KAGVTQTPRYLIKTRGQQVTLSCSPISGHRSVSWYQQTPGQGLQFLFEYFSETQRNKGNFPGRFSGRQFSNSRSEMNVSTLELGDSALYLCASAWRGLNTGELFFGEGSRLTVL.